A single TCR beta chain is shown here with its context. Its target is not known. The identical CDR3 is also encoded by other nucleotide sequences in the sample. Naive CD8 populations comprised CD45RO-negative cells positively selected for CCR7, excluding terminally differentiated effector memory CD45RA+ cells. The sample is drawn from a study of shared clonotypes between healthy human individuals. Study outcomes and limitations: The expectation was that sequencing depth would affect clonotype sharing among donors.

The sorted-subset replicate PCRs were given 200 ng DNA, which is 30,000 or so T cell genomes. Measured with immunoSEQ multiplex PCR; TCRdb has only the in-frame clones, and not every one. The sample has some 1,900,000 clones, roughly 95% seen once. Germline V gives CDR1 SGHDT, CDR2 YYEEEE. Losses at the gene ends were 3 bases for V and 0 bases for J; bases not matched to a gene: 4. This CDR3 comprises 15 residues. This chain joins TRBV5-6 and TRBJ2-7, with TRBD1 matching over 9 bases. Sequenced material: naive CD8+ T cells sorted from blood. The TCR was taken from a man aged 18 to 30 in good health. The CDR3 DNA reads as TGTGCCAGCAGCTCCCCGGGACAGGGCTCCTACGAGCAGTACTTC. Amino acid sequence: CASSSPGQGSYEQYF.